Listed below are T cell receptor beta chains from one sample, sequenced in a study of CD4 T cells in relation to SARS-CoV-2 and coronaviruses. Some clones are missing from TCRdb's copy, which holds only in-frame ones; the method was immunoSEQ multiplex PCR. The sample includes more than 55,000 clones, roughly 90% of them seen just once. What was sequenced was memory CD4+ T cells from PBMCs. The receptors stem from a human donor in good health. Each CDR3 is given with its conserved first and last residue. D genes are given only for firm matches. Rows give clone size only sometimes, using once, few, many, or a class for an expanded clone.

J gene	clone size	V gene	D gene	CDR3 DNA	CDR3 protein
TRBJ2-5	-	TRBV20-1	-	TGCAGTGTCCCTCGACAAGAGACCCAGTACTTC	CSVPRQETQYF
TRBJ2-7	-	TRBV6-5	-	TGTGCCAGCAGTTACAGGGGGGGGACCTACGAGCAGTACTTC	CASSYRGGTYEQYF
TRBJ1-5	-	TRBV18	TRBD1	TGTGCCAGCTCACAGGGACAGCTCAATCGGCCCCAGCATTTT	CASSQGQLNRPQHF
TRBJ2-5	-	TRBV19	TRBD1	TGTGCCAGTAGTATAGACGGGACAGGGTTTCTCGAGACCCAGTACTTC	CASSIDGTGFLETQYF
TRBJ1-2	-	TRBV24-1	TRBD1	TGTGCCACCAGTGATTCCGGACAGGGGGCGAGAGGCTACACCTTC	CATSDSGQGARGYTF
TRBJ2-5	once	TRBV5-1	TRBD1	TGCGCCAGCAGCCCTTTCCGGGACAGGGGCGGAGAGACCCAGTACTTC	CASSPFRDRGGETQYF
TRBJ2-2	-	TRBV5-4	-	TGTGCCAGCAGCTTGGCCCGGATCTTAGGGGGCGGGGAGCTGTTTTTT	CASSLARILGGGELFF
TRBJ1-1	-	TRBV4-1	-	TGCGCCAGCAGACAAGTTGAGAACACTGAAGCTTTCTTT	CASRQVENTEAFF
TRBJ2-1	once	TRBV14	TRBD2	TGTGCCAGCAGGCGAAACCCGGTCGGTGGGAGGGAGGGTCAGCAGTTCTTC	CASRRNPVGGREGQQFF
TRBJ2-1	-	TRBV14	TRBD2	TGTGCCAGCAGCCATCTCCGGACTAGCGGGGTGAGCTCCTACAATGAGCAGTTCTTC	CASSHLRTSGVSSYNEQFF
TRBJ2-3	-	TRBV27	-	TGTGCCAGCAGTTTATCGACCGGGACGTCAGGAGGCACAGATACGCAGTATTTT	CASSLSTGTSGGTDTQYF
TRBJ2-7	few	TRBV6-5	TRBD1	TGTGCCAGCAGGACAGGGGGCTCCCACGAGCAGTACTTC	CASRTGGSHEQYF
TRBJ2-2	-	TRBV28	-	TGTGCCAGCAGTTTTTTAGCGAGAAACACCGGGGAGCTGTTTTTT	CASSFLARNTGELFF
TRBJ2-7	once	TRBV3-1/TRBV3-2	TRBD2	TGTGCCAGCAGCCGAGCGACTAGCGGGGTGAGCTCCTACGAGCAGTACTTC	CASSRATSGVSSYEQYF
TRBJ1-1	few	TRBV30	-	TGTGCCTGGAGTGTACAGCTTGGCTCTGAAGCTTTCTTT	CAWSVQLGSEAFF
TRBJ1-3	-	TRBV14	TRBD1	TGTGCCAGCAGCCCACCCTGGGACAGGGGAAACACCATATATTTT	CASSPPWDRGNTIYF
TRBJ2-7	-	TRBV28	-	TGTGCCAGCAGTTTGCCCTATGGAGGGTACGAGCAGTACTTC	CASSLPYGGYEQYF
TRBJ1-5	-	TRBV10-3	-	TGTGCCATCAGGTCAGGAGATTCTAGCAATCAGCCCCAGCATTTT	CAIRSGDSSNQPQHF
TRBJ2-3	few	TRBV2	TRBD2	TGTGCCAGCAGAGTTAGCGGGAGTATAATAGATACGCAGTATTTT	CASRVSGSIIDTQYF
TRBJ2-2	-	TRBV7-2	-	TGTGCCAGCAGAGGTGGTAGACAGACCGGGGAGCTGTTTTTT	CASRGGRQTGELFF